This entry lists 16 T cell receptor beta chains sequenced from one sample in a study of blood T cells in healthy people across ages. With a J-beta primer mix and a sample-barcoded 5' primer, a second PCR ran roughly 6 to 11 cycles. TCRdb independently ran MiXCR on the 5' RACE reads; one entry per CDR3 protein. Among 650,000 to 800,000 distinct CDR3 sequences listed, roughly half were seen once. The sequenced sample consisted of blood. These receptors were taken from a woman older than 75 in good health.

The V call is TRBV5-1, the J call TRBJ2-1, with 13 bases aligning to TRBD2. The V segment lost 6 bases and the J segment 5 bases; nucleotides outside the gene matches: 5. Germline values: CDR1 SGHRS, CDR2 YFSETQ. The CDR3 contains 15 residues. The CDR3 sequence is CASTGLAGANNEQFF. CDR3 DNA sequence: TGCGCCAGCACCGGACTAGCGGGAGCAAACAATGAGCAGTTCTTC. The full variable domain, rest sourced from reference TRBV5-1 and TRBJ2-1, is KAGVTQTPRYLIKTRGQQVTLSCSPISGHRSVSWYQQTPGQGLQFLFEYFSETQRNKGNFPGRFSGRQFSNSRSEMNVSTLELGDSALYLCASTGLAGANNEQFFGPGTRLTVL.

The gene calls are TRBV7-9 and TRBJ1-2, with D perhaps matching TRBD1 (5 bases). The CDR3 has 19 residues. Per germline, CDR1 SEHNR and CDR2 FQNEAQ (reference sequence). Trimming removed 5 bases at V and 8 bases at J, with 33 bases between. The CDR3 reads CASSVKYLTEGLNLSGYTF. DNA for the CDR3: TGTGCCAGCAGCGTAAAGTACCTCACCGAGGGGTTGAATTTGAGCGGCTACACCTTC.

The chain links TRBV20-1 to TRBJ1-6; TRBD1 might be the D (5 bases). This CDR3 comprises 13 residues. Germline CDR1 reads DFQATT; CDR2 reads SNEGSKA (reference sequence). This CDR3 is CSASDQGGSPLHF. The CDR3, as DNA: TGCAGCGCCAGTGACCAGGGTGGTTCACCCCTCCACTTT.

The chain couples TRBV29-1 to TRBJ2-2, with a weak D call TRBD2 (7 bases). V gave up 7 bases and J gave up 4 bases, with 13 bases separating them. The CDR3 loop spans 13 amino acids. CDR1 is SQVTM and CDR2 is ANQGSEA in the germline V gene. DNA for the CDR3: TGCAGCGCGGGGGGCCATTTCACCGGGGAGCTGTTTTTT. This codes for CSAGGHFTGELFF.

This clonotype was recorded at least ten times. The chain is built from TRBV27 and TRBJ2-1; D may be TRBD2 (6 bases). V shed 10 bases and J shed 6 bases, with 13 bases lying between them. Germline CDR1 and CDR2: MNHEY and SMNVEV (reference sequence). This CDR3 region has 12 residues. The CDR3 is CATGVHPNEQFF. The CDR3 bases are TGTGCCACGGGGGTCCACCCCAATGAGCAGTTCTTC.

This CDR3 reads CASGPPSGGIDTQYF. CDR3 sequence (DNA): TGTGCCAGCGGACCACCTAGCGGGGGCATAGATACGCAGTATTTT. J is TRBJ2-3 and V is TRBV6-4; the match to TRBD2 covers 10 bases. CDR1 is MRHNA and CDR2 is SNTAGT in the germline V gene. The CDR3 runs 15 residues. Trimming took 8 bases from V and 5 from J; bases not matched to a gene: 10.

Notes on this clonotype: It may be a read error: a sequence one base away is much more abundant. The chain is built from TRBV7-2 and TRBJ2-7, with D hard to call. Gene TRBJ2-5 matches the end of the DNA better, so the J call may be wrong. CDR3 length: 15 residues. The germline CDR1 and CDR2 sequences are SGHTA and FQGNSA. CDR3 DNA: TGTGCCGGCAGCTTATTAACCTCAAGGGTAGAGACCCAGTACTTC. Protein product: CAGSLLTSRVETQYF.

CDR3 in amino acids: CASRRLASNTGELFF. CDR3 nucleotide sequence: TGTGCCAGCCGACGACTAGCGTCGAACACCGGGGAGCTGTTTTTT. This chain uses TRBV7-2 with TRBJ2-2; 8 nucleotides line up with TRBD2. J gave up 0 bases and V 8 bases, and 5 bases lay outside the gene matches. Germline V CDR1 and CDR2: SGHTA, FQGNSA. This CDR3 region has 15 residues.

This clonotype occurred many times. The genes are TRBV13 and TRBJ2-1; TRBD2 aligns across 8 bases. The CDR3 totals 16 residues. Unmatched junction bases numbered 9, after V lost 1 base and J lost 7 bases. Germline CDR1 reads PRHDT; CDR2 reads FYEKMQ (reference sequence). The CDR3: CASSLEGGGTENEQFF. The CDR3 region has the DNA TGTGCCAGCAGCTTAGAGGGCGGGGGGACGGAGAATGAGCAGTTCTTC.

This clonotype has a handful of counts. The V and J genes are TRBV29-1 and TRBJ2-3; no definite D call. CDR3 length: 12 residues. Germline lookup yields CDR1 SQVTM and CDR2 ANQGSEA. V was pared by 6 bases and J by 3 bases, with 10 bases between. CDR3 in amino acids: CSVRTVTDTQYF. DNA for the CDR3: TGCAGCGTCCGAACCGTGACAGATACGCAGTATTTT.

The chain has TRBV5-8 and TRBJ2-7, with a tentative D call TRBD2 (6 bases). V lost 2 bases, J lost 3 bases, and 15 bases lay in between. CDR1 SGHTS and CDR2 YDEGEE come from the germline V gene. The CDR3 runs 15 residues. CDR3 bases: TGTGCCAGCAGCTTCTTCGGGGGTTCTTTCTACGAGCAGTACTTC. It yields the protein CASSFFGGSFYEQYF. Based on the CDR3 plus reference TRBV5-8 and TRBJ2-7, the full variable domain is EAGVTQSPTHLIKTRGQQATLRCSPISGHTSVYWYQQALGLGLQFLLWYDEGEERNRGNFPPRFSGRQFPNYSSELNVNALELEDSALYLCASSFFGGSFYEQYFGPGTRLTVT.

This clonotype has just one count. Compared with germline, one end of the junction differs, possibly owing to a read error. The chain has TRBV20-1 and TRBJ1-2; D possibly corresponds to TRBD1 (5 bases). Germline V gives CDR1 DFQATT, CDR2 SNEGSKA (reference sequence). CDR3 length equals 11 residues. CDR3 sequence (DNA): TGCTGTGCTAGAGATTCCAGGGTACCCACCTTC. It codes for CCARDSRVPTF.

Many counts were recorded for this clonotype. The CDR3 reads CSARGAPFKGTGSSYNEQFF. In nucleotides, the CDR3 is TGCAGTGCTAGAGGGGCGCCCTTTAAAGGGACGGGCTCTTCCTACAATGAGCAGTTCTTC. This chain joins TRBV20-1 and TRBJ2-1; D is perhaps TRBD1 or TRBD2 (5 bases each). Germline V gene data show CDR1 as DFQATT and CDR2 as SNEGSKA (reference sequence). This CDR3 region has 20 residues. The V end lost 1 base, the J end lost 1 base, and 26 bases lay between the germline ends.

This clonotype was observed a handful of times. A much larger clone lies a single base off, so this may be a read error. The chain is built from TRBV28 and TRBJ2-1; D possibly corresponds to TRBD2 (6 bases). The CDR3 is 15 residues long. Germline V gene sequence: CDR1 MDHEN, CDR2 SYDVKM. Trimming left V 4 bases short and J 11 bases short, with 21 bases between. CDR3 in amino acids: CASSSPPRSGLQQFF. The CDR3 nucleotides read TGTGCCAGCAGTTCGCCTCCTCGCAGCGGACTACAGCAGTTCTTC. Full variable domain (outside the CDR3, taken from reference TRBV28 and TRBJ2-1): DVKVTQSSRYLVKRTGEKVFLECVQDMDHENMFWYRQDPGLGLRLIYFSYDVKMKEKGDIPEGYSVSREKKERFSLILESASTNQTSMYLCASSSPPRSGLQQFFGPGTRLTVL.

This clonotype was detected many times. The V call is TRBV5-1, the J call TRBJ2-7, with D maybe TRBD1 (5 bases). CDR1 and CDR2 (germline): SGHRS, YFSETQ. There are 15 residues in the CDR3. Trimming removed 7 bases at V and 2 bases at J, with 19 bases between. In DNA form, the CDR3 reads TGCGCCAGCGGGGTGGGGCCGCAAAAGACCTACGAGCAGTACTTC. This encodes CASGVGPQKTYEQYF.

This clonotype has just a few counts. The chain has TRBV7-2 and TRBJ2-5; unclear D gene. The last part of the DNA fits TRBJ2-7 better; the J call may be wrong. CDR3 length: 14 residues. CDR1 SGHTA and CDR2 FQGNSA come from the germline V gene. The CDR3 nucleotides read TGTGCCAGCAGCTTAAAAAGGAGAGGCGACGAGCAGTACTTC. It codes for CASSLKRRGDEQYF.